Sequencing of this T cell receptor beta chain was carried out in a study of blood T cell repertoires in COVID-19. Study summary: Each recovered donor of Cohort 3 presented with two negative PCRs, clearance, or symptom resolution. The analysed material was cDNA or gDNA that came from T cells, B-cell-depleted T cells, or PBMCs.

Everyone who took part was roughly 18 to 89 years old, and they came from about two dozen US areas. Membership in each cohort depended on participant-reported clinical history. Germline values: CDR1 MDHEN, CDR2 SYDVKM. The junction had 6 bases not matched to a gene; V was cut back by 3 bases and J by 4 bases. This CDR3 contains 16 residues. Assay used: immunoSEQ multiplex PCR; TCRdb lists only in-frame clones, some missing. This table holds a few hundred thousand clones, approximately 89% found once. The specimen was PBMCs or T cells enriched from blood (not recorded which). The gene calls are TRBV28 and TRBJ1-2; TRBD1 matches at 12 bases. The TCR comes from a man aged 35 to 55 in a cohort exposed to, infected with or recovered from COVID-19 (not recorded which). CDR3 protein: CASSLGTGGAGYGYTF. The DNA of the CDR3 is TGTGCCAGCAGTTTGGGGACAGGGGGCGCGGGCTATGGCTACACCTTC.